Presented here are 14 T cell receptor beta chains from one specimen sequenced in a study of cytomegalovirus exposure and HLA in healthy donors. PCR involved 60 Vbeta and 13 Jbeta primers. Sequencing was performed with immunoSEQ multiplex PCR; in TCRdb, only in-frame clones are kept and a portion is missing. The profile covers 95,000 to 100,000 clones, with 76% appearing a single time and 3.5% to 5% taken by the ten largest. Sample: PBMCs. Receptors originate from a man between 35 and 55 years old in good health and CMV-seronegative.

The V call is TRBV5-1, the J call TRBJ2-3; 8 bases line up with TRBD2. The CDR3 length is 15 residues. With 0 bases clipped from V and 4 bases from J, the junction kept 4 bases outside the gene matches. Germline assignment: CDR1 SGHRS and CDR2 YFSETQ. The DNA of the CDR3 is TGCGCCAGCAGCTTGGCCGGGGGGGCCGCAGATACGCAGTATTTT. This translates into CASSLAGGAADTQYF. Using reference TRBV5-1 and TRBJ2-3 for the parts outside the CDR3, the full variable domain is KAGVTQTPRYLIKTRGQQVTLSCSPISGHRSVSWYQQTPGQGLQFLFEYFSETQRNKGNFPGRFSGRQFSNSRSEMNVSTLELGDSALYLCASSLAGGAADTQYFGPGTRLTVL.

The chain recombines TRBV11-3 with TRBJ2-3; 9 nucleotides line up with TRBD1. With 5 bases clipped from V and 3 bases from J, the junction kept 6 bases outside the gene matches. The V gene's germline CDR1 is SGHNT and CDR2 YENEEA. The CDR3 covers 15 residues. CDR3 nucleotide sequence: TGTGCCAGCAGCCCCGGGACAGGGAAAACAGATACGCAGTATTTT. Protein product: CASSPGTGKTDTQYF.

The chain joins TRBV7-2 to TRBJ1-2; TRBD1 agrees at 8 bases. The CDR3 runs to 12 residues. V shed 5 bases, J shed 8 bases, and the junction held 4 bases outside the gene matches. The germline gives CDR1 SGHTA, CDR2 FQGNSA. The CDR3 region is CASSVQGGGYTF. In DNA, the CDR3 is TGTGCCAGCAGCGTACAGGGGGGAGGCTACACCTTC.

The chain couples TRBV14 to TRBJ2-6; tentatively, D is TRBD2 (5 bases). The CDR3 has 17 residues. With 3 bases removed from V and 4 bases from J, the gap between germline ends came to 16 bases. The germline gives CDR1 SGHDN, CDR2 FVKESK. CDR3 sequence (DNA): TGTGCCAGCAGCCACCACTCCCCGGGGAAGGGGGCCAACGTCCTGACTTTC. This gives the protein CASSHHSPGKGANVLTF.

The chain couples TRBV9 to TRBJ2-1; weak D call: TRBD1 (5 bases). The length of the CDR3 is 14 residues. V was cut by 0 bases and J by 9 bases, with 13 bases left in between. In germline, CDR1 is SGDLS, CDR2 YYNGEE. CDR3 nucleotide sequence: TGTGCCAGCAGCGTAGATCAGGGTTTTTCTGAGCAGTTCTTC. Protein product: CASSVDQGFSEQFF.

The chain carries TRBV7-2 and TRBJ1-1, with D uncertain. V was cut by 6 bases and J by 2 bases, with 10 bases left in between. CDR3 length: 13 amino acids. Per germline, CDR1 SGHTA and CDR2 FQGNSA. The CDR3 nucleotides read TGTGCCAGCAGTAGGCAGGAAAACACTGAAGCTTTCTTT. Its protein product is CASSRQENTEAFF.

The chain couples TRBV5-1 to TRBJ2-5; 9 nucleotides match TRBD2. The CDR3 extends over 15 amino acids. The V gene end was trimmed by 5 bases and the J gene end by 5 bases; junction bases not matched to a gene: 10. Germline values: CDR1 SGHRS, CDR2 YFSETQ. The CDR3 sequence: CASRSGTSSYETQYF. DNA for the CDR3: TGCGCCAGCAGGTCCGGGACTAGCTCTTATGAGACCCAGTACTTC.

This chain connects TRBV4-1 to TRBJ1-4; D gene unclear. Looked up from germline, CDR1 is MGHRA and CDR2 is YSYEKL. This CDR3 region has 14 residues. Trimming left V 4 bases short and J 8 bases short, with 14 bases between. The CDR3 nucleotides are TGCGCCAGCAGCCCCACAATATATGGCGAAAAACTGTTTTTT. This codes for CASSPTIYGEKLFF.

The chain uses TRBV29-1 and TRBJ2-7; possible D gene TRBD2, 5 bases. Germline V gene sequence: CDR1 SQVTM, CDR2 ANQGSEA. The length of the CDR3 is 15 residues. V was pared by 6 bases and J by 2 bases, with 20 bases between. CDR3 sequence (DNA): TGCAGCGTCACCCCTTGGGAGACACCTACCTACGAGCAGTACTTC. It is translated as CSVTPWETPTYEQYF.

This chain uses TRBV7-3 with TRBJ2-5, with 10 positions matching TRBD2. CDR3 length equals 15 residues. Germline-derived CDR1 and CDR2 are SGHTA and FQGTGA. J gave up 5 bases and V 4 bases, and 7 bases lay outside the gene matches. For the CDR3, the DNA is TGTGCCAGCAGCTGGAGCGGGGGGGCCTGGGAGACCCAGTACTTC. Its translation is CASSWSGGAWETQYF. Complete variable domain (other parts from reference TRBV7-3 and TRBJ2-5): GAGVSQTPSNKVTEKGKYVELRCDPISGHTALYWYRQSLGQGPEFLIYFQGTGAADDSGLPNDRFFAVRPEGSVSTLKIQRTERGDSAVYLCASSWSGGAWETQYFGPGTRLLVL.

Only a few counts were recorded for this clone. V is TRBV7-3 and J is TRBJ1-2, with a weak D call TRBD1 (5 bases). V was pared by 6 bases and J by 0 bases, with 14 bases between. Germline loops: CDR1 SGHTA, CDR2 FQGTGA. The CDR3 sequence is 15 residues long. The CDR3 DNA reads TGTGCCAGCAGGTCACACGGGGGACCTAACTATGGCTACACCTTC. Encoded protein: CASRSHGGPNYGYTF.

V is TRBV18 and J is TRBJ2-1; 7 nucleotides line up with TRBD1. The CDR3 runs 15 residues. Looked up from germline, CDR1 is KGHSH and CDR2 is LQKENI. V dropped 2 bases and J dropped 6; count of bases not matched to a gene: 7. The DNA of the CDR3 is TGTGCCAGCTCACCATTGCGACAGGGTCCCAATGAGCAGTTCTTC. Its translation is CASSPLRQGPNEQFF. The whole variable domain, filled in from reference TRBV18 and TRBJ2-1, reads NAGVMQNPRHLVRRRGQEARLRCSPMKGHSHVYWYRQLPEEGLKFMVYLQKENIIDESGMPKERFSAEFPKEGPSILRIQQVVRGDSAAYFCASSPLRQGPNEQFFGPGTRLTVL.

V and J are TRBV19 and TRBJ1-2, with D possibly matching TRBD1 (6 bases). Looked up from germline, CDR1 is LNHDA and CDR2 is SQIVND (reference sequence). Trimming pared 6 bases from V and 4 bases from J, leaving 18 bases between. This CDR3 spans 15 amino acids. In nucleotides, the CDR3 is TGTGCCAGTAGCGTAACAGGGAATGCTGGCTATGGCTACACCTTC. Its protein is CASSVTGNAGYGYTF. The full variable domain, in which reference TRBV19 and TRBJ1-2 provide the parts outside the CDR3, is DGGITQSPKYLFRKEGQNVTLSCEQNLNHDAMYWYRQDPGQGLRLIYYSQIVNDFQKGDIAEGYSVSREKKESFPLTVTSAQKNPTAFYLCASSVTGNAGYGYTFGSGTRLTVV.

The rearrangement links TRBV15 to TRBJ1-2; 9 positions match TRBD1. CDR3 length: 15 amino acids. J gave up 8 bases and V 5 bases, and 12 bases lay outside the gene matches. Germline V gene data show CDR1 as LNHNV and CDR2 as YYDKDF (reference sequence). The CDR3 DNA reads TGTGCCACCAGCCGTCCCGCGGGACAGGGTGACGGCTACACCTTC. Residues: CATSRPAGQGDGYTF.